By share of the sample, the clone carrying this TCR beta chain is medium-sized. Its antigen is as yet unknown. The sample comes from a study of PD-1 blockade in mismatch repair-deficient tumors. Assay: immunoSEQ multiplex PCR; the TCRdb copy retains only in-frame clones and omits some. The sample includes some 100,000 clones, about four fifths of them seen just once. CDR3 length: 13 residues. Germline assignment: CDR1 MNHEY and CDR2 SVGAGI. Trimming stripped 6 bases from V and 3 bases from J, with 12 bases between. Mismatch repair deficiency was confirmed in all patients, by PCR or immunohistochemistry. Study conclusions and caveats: After pembrolizumab, tumor-resident clones rose rapidly, then generally contracted before radiologic responses.

The TCR sequence derives from an adult with mismatch repair-deficient cancer. Sequencing used peripheral blood, obtained roughly 35 weeks after starting pembrolizumab. The V call is TRBV6-5, the J call TRBJ2-7; D remains ambiguous. This CDR3 is CASSPPGFYEQYF. Written as DNA, the CDR3 is TGTGCCAGCAGCCCCCCCGGGTTCTACGAGCAGTACTTC.